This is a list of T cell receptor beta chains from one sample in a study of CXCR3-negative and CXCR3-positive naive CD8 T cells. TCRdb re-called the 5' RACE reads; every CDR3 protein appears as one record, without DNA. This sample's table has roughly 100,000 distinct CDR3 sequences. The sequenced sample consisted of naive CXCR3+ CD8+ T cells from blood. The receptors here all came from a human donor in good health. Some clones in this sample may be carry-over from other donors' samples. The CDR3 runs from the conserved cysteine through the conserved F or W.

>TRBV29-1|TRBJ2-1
CSVRPVAGARSYNEQFF
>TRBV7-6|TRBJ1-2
CASSLDPGVYGYTF
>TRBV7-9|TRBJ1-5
CASSLANQPQHF
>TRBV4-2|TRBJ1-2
CASSQAGDGYTF
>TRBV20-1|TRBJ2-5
CSATRPGRGVVETQYF
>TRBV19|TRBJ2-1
CASSIDGGVGLSGDEQFF
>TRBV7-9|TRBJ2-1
CASSTVGGSYNEQFF
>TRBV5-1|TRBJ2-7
CASSLGLAVSYEQYF
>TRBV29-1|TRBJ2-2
CSVESGGLNTGELFF
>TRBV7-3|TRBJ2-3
CASSLPTSGGLEDTQYF
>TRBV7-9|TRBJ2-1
CASSSDSRSYNEQFF
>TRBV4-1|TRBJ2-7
CASSQSPGQGVYEQYF
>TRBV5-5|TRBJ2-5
CASSLTGSQETQYF
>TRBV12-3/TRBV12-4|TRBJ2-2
CASNPGGEPGELFF
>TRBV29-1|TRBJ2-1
CSVEPGQGYNEQFF
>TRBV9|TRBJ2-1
CASSVARLAVSYNEQFF
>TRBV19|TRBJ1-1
CASSTPGTEAFF
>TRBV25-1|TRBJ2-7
CASSDLAGAYEQYF
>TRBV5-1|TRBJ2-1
CASSSDRNNEQFF
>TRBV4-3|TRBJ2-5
CASSQDGGARQETQYF
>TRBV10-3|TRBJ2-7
CAISEGYEQYF
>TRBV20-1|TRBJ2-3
CSAREGRLAGTDTQYF
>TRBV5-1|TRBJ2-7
CASSLRQPGNEQYF
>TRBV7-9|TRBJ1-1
CASSPPVNTEAFF
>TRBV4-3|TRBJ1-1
CASSVSGTEAFF
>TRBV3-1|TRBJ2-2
CASSQEGRLTTGELFF
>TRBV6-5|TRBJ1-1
CASSYKENTEAFF
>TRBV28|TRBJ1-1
CASSWRGDVSNTEAFF
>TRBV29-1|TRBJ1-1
CSVEGEGAGTEAFF
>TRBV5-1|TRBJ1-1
CASSLEGTGGTEALF
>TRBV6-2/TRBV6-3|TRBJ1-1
CAIAPGWNTEAFF
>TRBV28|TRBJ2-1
CASSPELAGPSNEQFF
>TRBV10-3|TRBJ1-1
CAISVDSITEAFF
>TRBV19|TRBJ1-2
CASSYTGFHGYTF
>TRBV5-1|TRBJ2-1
CASSLGLAGEQFF
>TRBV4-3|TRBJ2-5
CASSQRESETQYF
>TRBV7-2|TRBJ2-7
CASSSIEGVIAGNPYEQYF
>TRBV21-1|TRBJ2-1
CASSTKGNRDNEQFF
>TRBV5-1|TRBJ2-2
CASSFATADTGELFF